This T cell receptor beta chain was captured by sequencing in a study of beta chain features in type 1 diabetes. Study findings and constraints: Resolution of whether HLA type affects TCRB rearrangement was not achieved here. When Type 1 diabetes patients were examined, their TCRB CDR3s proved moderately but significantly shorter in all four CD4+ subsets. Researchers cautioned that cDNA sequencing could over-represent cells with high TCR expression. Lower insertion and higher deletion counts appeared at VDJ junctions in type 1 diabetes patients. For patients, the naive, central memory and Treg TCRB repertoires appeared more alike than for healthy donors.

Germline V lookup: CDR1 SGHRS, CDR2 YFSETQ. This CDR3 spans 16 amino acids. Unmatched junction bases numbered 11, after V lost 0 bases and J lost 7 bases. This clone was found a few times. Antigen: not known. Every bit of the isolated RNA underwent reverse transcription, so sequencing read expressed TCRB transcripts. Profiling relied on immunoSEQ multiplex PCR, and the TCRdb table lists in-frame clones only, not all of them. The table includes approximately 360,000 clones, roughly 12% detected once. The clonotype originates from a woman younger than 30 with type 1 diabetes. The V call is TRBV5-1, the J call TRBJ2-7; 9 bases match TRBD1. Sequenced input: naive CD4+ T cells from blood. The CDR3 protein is CASSLEGQGPTREQYF. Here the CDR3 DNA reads TGCGCCAGCAGCTTGGAAGGACAGGGGCCTACGAGAGAGCAGTACTTC.